This TCR beta chain was captured by sequencing in a study of blood T cell repertoires in COVID-19. This CDR3 is built from 14 residues. Germline values: CDR1 SQVTM, CDR2 ANQGSEA. V was clipped by 4 bases and J by 8 bases; unmatched bases: 10. Assay used: immunoSEQ multiplex PCR; TCRdb lists only in-frame clones, some missing. The sample carries some 120,000 clones, about 90% recorded once. Sequencing was performed on peripheral blood. This sequence joins TRBV29-1 and TRBJ1-4; 7 bases match TRBD1. The clonotype originates from a man aged 50 to 60 with COVID-19, enrolled during active disease. The CDR3 bases are TGCAGCGTTGGGATGACAGGGTTCGGGGAAAAACTGTTTTTT. Residues: CSVGMTGFGEKLFF.